Below are 11 T cell receptor beta chains sequenced from a single sample in a study of blood T cell repertoires in COVID-19. Only in-frame clones appear in the TCRdb table, and some are missing; sequencing was by immunoSEQ multiplex PCR. The data contain approximately 50,000 clones, around 85% of them singletons. Sequencing was carried out using peripheral blood. All receptors come from a man in his fifties or sixties with acute or convalescent COVID-19.

V usage is TRBV6-5 and J usage is TRBJ2-5; 10 bases agree with TRBD1. The CDR3 is made up of 15 amino acids. The germline V gene encodes CDR1 MNHEY and CDR2 SVGAGI. Germline trimming cut 6 bases from V and 6 bases from J; bases unmatched to any gene: 10. As DNA, the CDR3 is TGTGCCAGCAGCCTACCCGGACAGGGGGAAAAGACCCAGTACTTC. As protein: CASSLPGQGEKTQYF.

The rearrangement links TRBV5-5 to TRBJ1-6, with D unclear. CDR3 length: 14 residues. V was cut by 2 bases and J by 0 bases, with 3 bases left in between. Germline V gene lookup returns CDR1 SGHKS and CDR2 YYEKEE (reference sequence). CDR3 DNA sequence: TGTGCCAGCAGCTTCCGCTCCTATAATTCACCCCTCCACTTT. It encodes CASSFRSYNSPLHF.

The rearrangement uses TRBV27 and TRBJ1-2; 10 bases line up with TRBD1. V shed 5 bases and J 7 bases; nucleotides not matched to a gene: 4. CDR3 size: 13 residues. Germline CDR1 is MNHEY and CDR2 is SMNVEV (reference sequence). The CDR3 DNA reads as TGTGCCAGCAGTCCCCGGGACAGGGGTGGCTACACCTTC. This sequence encodes CASSPRDRGGYTF.

The rearrangement links TRBV7-6 to TRBJ2-1; 8 bases are shared with TRBD2. The germline V gene encodes CDR1 SGHVS and CDR2 FNYEAQ. CDR3 size: 16 residues. Unmatched junction bases numbered 17, after V lost 5 bases and J lost 11 bases. This CDR3 is CASSPKVREGLYKQFF. CDR3 DNA: TGTGCCAGCAGCCCCAAAGTCCGGGAGGGGCTGTACAAGCAGTTCTTC.

This sequence joins TRBV19 and TRBJ1-2; TRBD1 matches at 7 bases. From germline, CDR1 is LNHDA and CDR2 SQIVND (reference sequence). Unmatched junction bases numbered 8, after V lost 8 bases and J lost 5 bases. The CDR3 is 13 amino acids. The CDR3 loop is CASFRQGWYGYTF. The CDR3 DNA is TGTGCCAGTTTTAGACAGGGTTGGTATGGCTACACCTTC.

V gene TRBV19 combines with J gene TRBJ2-2; 10 positions agree with TRBD1. CDR1 is LNHDA, CDR2 SQIVND, per germline (reference sequence). Germline trimming cut 5 bases from V and 6 bases from J; bases unmatched to any gene: 9. This CDR3 spans 16 amino acids. As DNA, the CDR3 is TGTGCCAGTAGTTTCCCAGGGACAGGGGCCCCCGGGGAGCTGTTTTTT. It is translated as CASSFPGTGAPGELFF.

This chain connects TRBV7-9 to TRBJ2-2; TRBD1 aligns across 8 bases. This CDR3 contains 16 residues. V lost 5 bases and J lost 5; bases outside the gene matches: 10. Germline loops: CDR1 SEHNR, CDR2 FQNEAQ (reference sequence). DNA for the CDR3: TGTGCCAGCAGCCGATTCAGGGGGCAGTGGACCGGGGAGCTGTTTTTT. It encodes CASSRFRGQWTGELFF.

The V gene is TRBV6-2 or TRBV6-3, the J gene TRBJ2-5; D uncertain. V shed 3 bases and J shed 7 bases, with 12 bases lying between them. The CDR3 runs to 13 residues. Germline CDR1 MNHEY, CDR2 SVGEGT. This CDR3 is CASSYGSPGTQYF. As DNA, the CDR3 is TGTGCCAGCAGTTATGGCTCCCCGGGGACCCAGTACTTC.

The V gene is TRBV19, the J gene TRBJ2-7; 7 bases fit TRBD1. V trimming: 4 bases; J trimming: 2 bases; junction bases outside the gene matches: 2. From germline, CDR1 is LNHDA and CDR2 SQIVND (reference sequence). CDR3 length: 13 amino acids. CDR3 residues: CASSNRGTYEQYF. The CDR3 DNA follows: TGTGCCAGTAGTAACAGGGGAACCTACGAGCAGTACTTC.

The rearrangement joins TRBV11-2 to TRBJ2-7; 7 positions agree with TRBD2. The CDR3 extends over 15 amino acids. Germline V gives CDR1 SGHAT, CDR2 FQNNGV. V lost 1 base and J lost 5; bases outside the gene matches: 8. CDR3 DNA: TGTGCCAGCAGCTTAGCCCGCGGGAGAAAAAACGAGCAGTACTTC. Residues: CASSLARGRKNEQYF.

The J gene is TRBJ2-3, the V gene TRBV3-1 (or the pseudogene TRBV3-2); unclear D gene. The CDR3 is 14 amino acids. Trimming took 0 bases from V and 0 from J, leaving 4 bases between them. Germline values: CDR1 LGHDT, CDR2 YNNKEL (reference sequence). The CDR3 DNA follows: TGTGCCAGCAGCCAAGAGGCCAGCACAGATACGCAGTATTTT. Its translation is CASSQEASTDTQYF.